One sample yielded the 7 T cell receptor beta chains listed below, sequenced in a study of CDR3 diversity in severe acne. One entry per CDR3 protein, called by TCRdb with MiXCR from the PCR reads. This sample has over 90,000 distinct CDR3 sequences; about half occur once, and the top ten carry 12%. The sample was blood. The receptors derive from a male donor with acne.

This clonotype rates as medium-sized. J is TRBJ2-7 and V is TRBV10-3, with D tentatively TRBD1 or TRBD2 (5 bases each). Trimming removed 7 bases from V and 3 bases from J, with 16 bases in between. Germline values: CDR1 ENHRY, CDR2 SYGVKD. The CDR3 consists of 14 residues. DNA for the CDR3: TGTGCCATCAACCCCGGGACGGAAAACTACGAGCAGTACTTC. Translated, it gives CAINPGTENYEQYF.

This clonotype was counted ten times or more. The chain employs TRBV20-1 and TRBJ2-7; TRBD2 aligns across 7 bases. This CDR3 is 13 amino acids long. J lost 4 bases, V lost 3 bases, and 6 bases had no gene match. CDR1 and CDR2 (germline): DFQATT, SNEGSKA (reference sequence). In nucleotides, the CDR3 is TGCAGTGCTAGGGGGGGGAGGGAGTACGAGCAGTACTTC. This encodes CSARGGREYEQYF.

The rearrangement joins TRBV7-3 to TRBJ2-7, with D maybe TRBD2 (5 bases). V was trimmed by 5 bases and J by 5 bases, leaving 13 bases between them. The V gene's germline CDR1 is SGHTA and CDR2 FQGTGA. The CDR3 length is 13 residues. The CDR3 DNA is TGTGCCAGCAGCCCTGTCGGGGTCCACGAGCAGTACTTC. This gives the protein CASSPVGVHEQYF.

The rearrangement joins TRBV5-5 to TRBJ2-7, with a tentative D call TRBD2 (7 bases). CDR3 length equals 13 residues. V lost 4 bases to trimming and J lost 4 bases, with 12 bases between them. Germline V gene lookup returns CDR1 SGHKS and CDR2 YYEKEE (reference sequence). The chain's CDR3 is CASSQQGGYEQYF. The CDR3, as DNA: TGTGCCAGCAGCCAACAGGGAGGGTACGAGCAGTACTTC.

The chain carries TRBV29-1 and TRBJ2-2, with D tentatively TRBD2 (6 bases). CDR3 length: 14 amino acids. Germline-derived CDR1 and CDR2 are SQVTM and ANQGSEA. V was pared by 3 bases and J by 4 bases, with 12 bases between. Here the CDR3 DNA reads TGCAGCGTTGACACTGGGGGGTTCACCGGGGAGCTGTTTTTT. This codes for CSVDTGGFTGELFF.

This clonotype was recorded a few times. The V and J genes are TRBV7-3 and TRBJ2-3; D is unclear. Looked up from germline, CDR1 is SGHTA and CDR2 is FQGTGA. The CDR3 has 12 residues. Trimming removed 4 bases at V and 4 bases at J, with 6 bases between. In nucleotides, the CDR3 is TGTGCCAGCAGCTATAAGGCAGATACGCAGTATTTT. As protein: CASSYKADTQYF. The full variable domain, with the rest looked up from reference TRBV7-3 and TRBJ2-3, is GAGVSQTPSNKVTEKGKYVELRCDPISGHTALYWYRQSLGQGPEFLIYFQGTGAADDSGLPNDRFFAVRPEGSVSTLKIQRTERGDSAVYLCASSYKADTQYFGPGTRLTVL.

The chain's CDR3 is CASTSGGTGELFF. Written as DNA, the CDR3 is TGTGCCAGCACCTCAGGGGGCACCGGGGAGCTGTTTTTT. V is TRBV5-5 and J is TRBJ2-2; TRBD1 aligns across 7 bases. The CDR3 sequence is 13 residues long. V was pared by 6 bases and J by 4 bases, with 3 bases of the junction left unmatched. Germline V CDR1 and CDR2: SGHKS, YYEKEE (reference sequence).